This T cell receptor (beta chain) was sequenced for a study of cytomegalovirus exposure and HLA in healthy donors. The germline gives CDR1 SQVTM, CDR2 ANQGSEA. The CDR3 consists of 10 residues. V dropped 6 bases and J dropped 2 bases, with 4 bases sitting between them. Some clones are missing from TCRdb's copy, which holds only in-frame ones; the method was immunoSEQ multiplex PCR. The table has 200,000 to 250,000 clones, roughly 83% seen once. This sequence was found in a woman younger than 35 in good health and CMV-seronegative. Sequencing was performed on PBMCs. This chain uses TRBV29-1 with TRBJ1-1; D gene ambiguous. The CDR3 coding sequence is TGCAGCGTCTATAACACTGAAGCTTTCTTT. This sequence encodes CSVYNTEAFF.